The TCR beta chain described here comes from a study of OX40 agonist ivuxolimab in advanced cancers. Study results and limitations: In the 0.1 to 3.0 mg/kg range, CD4+ and CD8+ blood T cells had expanded clonally by week 6.

The table came from immunoSEQ multiplex PCR; TCRdb's copy has only in-frame clones and leaves some out. The table records about 91,000 clones, around 84% of them present only once. The CDR3 length is 13 residues. Germline V gene data show CDR1 as SNHLY and CDR2 as FYNNEI. The V end lost 3 bases, the J end lost 4 bases, and 9 bases lay between the germline ends. This clone was seen just once. Antigen specificity is unknown. The TCR comes from an adult with an advanced solid tumor such as melanoma, head and neck, liver or kidney cancer. The specimen was CD4+ or CD8+ T cells sorted from blood, collected in a trial of the OX40 agonist ivuxolimab. V usage is TRBV2 and J usage is TRBJ1-2; unclear D gene. The CDR3, as DNA: TGTGCCAGCAGTGACGCAGAGATCTATGGCTACACCTTC. Encoded protein: CASSDAEIYGYTF.